The following is a T cell receptor (beta chain) sequence with its context. Its cognate antigen has yet to be identified. No much larger clone exists at a distance of one base, and base qualities are not known. V sheds 6 bases and J sheds 5 bases, leaving 14 bases between their ends. The CDR3 goes from the cysteine to the phenylalanine over 14 residues. Of all the DNA, just the CDR3 is kept, 42 bases in frame from base 1. The germline V gene specifies SQVTM as CDR1 and ANQGSEA as CDR2. The data are from a study of OX40 agonist ivuxolimab in advanced cancers. For the study in its entirety: The costimulatory receptor OX40 (CD134) was targeted by ivuxolimab, a fully human IgG2 agonistic monoclonal antibody. In the dose-escalation cohort, roughly 80% of patients were male, and the mean age was approximately 64 years, with a range of roughly 20 to 80. Of the approximately 53 patients in dose escalation, approximately 20 had hepatocellular carcinoma, about 15 had melanoma, 9 had renal cell carcinoma and 9 had head and neck cancer. Partial responses were achieved by three dose-escalation patients, of whom one had hepatocellular carcinoma and two had cutaneous melanoma. Intravenous ivuxolimab was administered to patients every 2 weeks at six dose levels: 0.01, 0.1, 0.3, 1.5, 3 and 10 mg/kg. The paper reports the monotherapy dose-escalation portion (N of about 47 patients) of the phase I ivuxolimab trial. Patients were allowed to have had prior anti-PD-1, anti-PD-L1 or anti-CTLA-4 therapy, and approximately 39% of the dose-escalation patients had been treated with checkpoint inhibitors. The purpose of peripheral TCRbeta sequencing was to test whether ivuxolimab changed TCR sequence diversity and led to clonal T-cell expansion.

The trial excluded patients who had a history of autoimmune disease or who were on systemic immunosuppression. Peripheral blood for TCR sequencing was collected from all dose cohorts at baseline, on cycle 4 day 1, and on cycle 7 day 1. The samples were drawn from a first-in-human, open-label, multicenter phase I dose-escalation trial of ivuxolimab. Adults with locally advanced or metastatic head and neck squamous cell, hepatocellular, melanoma or renal cell carcinoma were enrolled in the trial. Before TCR sequencing, CD4+ and CD8+ T cells were separately sorted from peripheral blood. What the study reported, not specific to this receptor: Clonal expansion of both CD4+ and CD8+ blood T cells was observed from baseline to week 6 at doses 0.1 to 3.0 mg/kg. On average, CD8+ T cells showed more expanded clones than CD4+ T cells after ivuxolimab. The antigen specificity of the peripheral T cells that underwent clonal expansion was not determined. Low levels of normalized T-cell clonal expansion were also seen in some nonresponding patients. In partial responders in the 0.1-3.0 mg/kg groups, normalized peripheral clonal expansion was found to be among the lowest, especially among CD8+ T cells.

To sequence the TCRbeta CDR3 region, genomic DNA was isolated from the sorted cells. The immunoSEQ Assay was used to sequence the TCRbeta CDR3 regions. Entries here come from immuneACCESS through TCRdb and include only in-frame sequences with V and J called. Some clones fail to appear in such tables; in the studies checked, an unresolved V gene covers under half of the shortfall, and the cause of the remainder is unknown. This sample comprises 85,000 to 95,000 clones, 80% to 90% of them detected only once. The top ten constitute approximately 0.36% of the sample. This material consisted of CD4+ or CD8+ T cells sorted from blood, taken in a trial of the OX40 agonist ivuxolimab. The receptor's source is an adult with an advanced solid tumor such as melanoma, head and neck, liver or kidney cancer. The sequence joins TRBV29-1 to TRBJ1-6, with no confidently assigned D gene. The CDR3 region reads CSVGSGGHNSPLHF. The DNA is TGCAGCGTCGGCTCCGGAGGGCATAATTCACCCCTCCACTTT.